Ten or more counts support the clone carrying this TCR beta chain. The unsorted libraries were generated from a total of 2 million PBMCs, which had been stored in RNAlater at -80 C. The data are from a study of neurological immune-mediated disorders. CDR1 is DFQATT, CDR2 SNEGSKA, per germline (reference sequence). This CDR3 region has 14 residues. V was cut by 7 bases and J by 2 bases, with 18 bases left in between. TCRdb used MiXCR to reprocess the 5' RACE reads, holding one entry per CDR3 protein. The data contain about 95,000 distinct CDR3 sequences, 3.5% to 4% of them singletons. Specimen: PBMCs. This receptor was identified in a woman between 18 and 29 years old with multiple sclerosis. The chain uses TRBV20-1 and TRBJ2-7, with D maybe TRBD2 (7 bases). The CDR3 is CSGGGPGATYEQYF. The CDR3 nucleotides are TGCAGTGGGGGGGGCCCAGGGGCTACCTACGAGCAGTACTTC.